Listed below are T cell receptor beta chains from one sample, sequenced in a study of CD8+ T cells in alopecia areata. Clones were read by immunoSEQ multiplex PCR, and TCRdb kept only the in-frame ones, dropping some. The sample consists of about 140,000 clones, about 86% of them appearing once. Material: CD8+ T cells sorted from blood, obtained at week 4, from a patient treated with tofacitinib. The receptors originated from a human donor with alopecia areata. Each CDR3 is given with its conserved first and last residue. Fields, in order: D gene, J gene, clone size, V gene, CDR3 DNA, CDR3 protein. A D gene is named only where the DNA matches it firmly. Not all rows give a size; the values are once, few, many and, for expanded clones, a class.

d_call: TRBD1; j_call: TRBJ2-2; clone_size: .; v_call: TRBV5-6; cdr3_nt: TGTGCCAGCAGCAGGGGGCATCCCGGGGAGCTGTTTTTT; cdr3_aa: CASSRGHPGELFF
d_call: .; j_call: TRBJ1-1; clone_size: .; v_call: TRBV2; cdr3_nt: TGTGCCAGCAGTGAAGCTAATGGGGATACTGAAGCTTTCTTT; cdr3_aa: CASSEANGDTEAFF
d_call: .; j_call: TRBJ2-6; clone_size: .; v_call: TRBV7-6; cdr3_nt: TGTGCCAGCAGCCATCTAGCTACTGGGGCCAACGTCCTGACTTTC; cdr3_aa: CASSHLATGANVLTF
d_call: TRBD2; j_call: TRBJ2-7; clone_size: few; v_call: TRBV5-4; cdr3_nt: TGTGCCAGCAGTTATAGCGGGAAAGGGGGCGAGCAGTACTTC; cdr3_aa: CASSYSGKGGEQYF
d_call: .; j_call: TRBJ2-7; clone_size: .; v_call: TRBV5-1; cdr3_nt: TGCGCCAGCAGCTTGCGAGGGTCGAACTACGAGCAGTACTTC; cdr3_aa: CASSLRGSNYEQYF
d_call: TRBD1; j_call: TRBJ1-1; clone_size: .; v_call: TRBV11-2; cdr3_nt: TGTGCCAGCAGCTTAAGACGGGACAGTGTTCTTAACGAAGCTTTCTTT; cdr3_aa: CASSLRRDSVLNEAFF
d_call: .; j_call: TRBJ2-5; clone_size: .; v_call: TRBV25-1; cdr3_nt: TGTGCCAGCGGAAAAGGGGAGACCGAGACCCAGTACTTC; cdr3_aa: CASGKGETETQYF
d_call: .; j_call: TRBJ2-7; clone_size: .; v_call: TRBV5-1; cdr3_nt: TGCGCCAGCAGCCTACCGGGACCGAGTTACGAGCAGTACTTC; cdr3_aa: CASSLPGPSYEQYF
d_call: .; j_call: TRBJ2-1; clone_size: few; v_call: TRBV28; cdr3_nt: TGTGCCAGCAGTTTATATGGCTTTAGTGGAGGCTACAATGAGCAGTTCTTC; cdr3_aa: CASSLYGFSGGYNEQFF
d_call: .; j_call: TRBJ2-1; clone_size: .; v_call: TRBV4-1; cdr3_nt: TGCGCCAGCAGCCCCGGGGGAGATGAGCAGTTCTTC; cdr3_aa: CASSPGGDEQFF
d_call: .; j_call: TRBJ2-7; clone_size: .; v_call: TRBV5-1; cdr3_nt: TGCGCCAGCAGCTTGGCGAGTACCTACGAGCAGTACTTC; cdr3_aa: CASSLASTYEQYF
d_call: .; j_call: TRBJ1-5; clone_size: few; v_call: TRBV19; cdr3_nt: TGTGCCAGTAGTCTCAGACCGGGGCATCAGCCCCAGCATTTT; cdr3_aa: CASSLRPGHQPQHF
d_call: .; j_call: TRBJ2-1; clone_size: .; v_call: TRBV25-1; cdr3_nt: TGTGCCAGCACGAGGGGCATACCAAATTACAATGAGCAGTTCTTC; cdr3_aa: CASTRGIPNYNEQFF
d_call: .; j_call: TRBJ1-5; clone_size: .; v_call: TRBV12-5; cdr3_nt: TGTGCTAGTGGCTACGGACCTCATCAGCCCCAGCATTTT; cdr3_aa: CASGYGPHQPQHF
d_call: TRBD1; j_call: TRBJ1-5; clone_size: .; v_call: TRBV2; cdr3_nt: TGTGCCAGCAGTGGAGGACAGGGGAATCAGCCCCAGCATTTT; cdr3_aa: CASSGGQGNQPQHF
d_call: TRBD2; j_call: TRBJ2-1; clone_size: .; v_call: TRBV4-1; cdr3_nt: TGCGCCAGCAGCTACGGACTAGCGGGAGGGCCTTACCAGTTCTTC; cdr3_aa: CASSYGLAGGPYQFF
d_call: .; j_call: TRBJ2-5; clone_size: few; v_call: TRBV29-1; cdr3_nt: TGCAGCGTTGAAGATGTATCTGCGGAAGAGACCCAGTACTTC; cdr3_aa: CSVEDVSAEETQYF
d_call: .; j_call: TRBJ2-3; clone_size: .; v_call: TRBV6-5; cdr3_nt: TGTGCCAGCAGCTACGGGCCGAGCACAGATACGCAGTATTTT; cdr3_aa: CASSYGPSTDTQYF
d_call: TRBD1; j_call: TRBJ2-7; clone_size: .; v_call: TRBV19; cdr3_nt: TGTGCCAGTGGGGTGGGACAGGACTACGAGCAGTACTTC; cdr3_aa: CASGVGQDYEQYF
d_call: TRBD2; j_call: TRBJ2-7; clone_size: .; v_call: TRBV13; cdr3_nt: TGTGCCAGCAGCTCAACTAGCGGGTCCTCCTACGAGCAGTACTTC; cdr3_aa: CASSSTSGSSYEQYF
d_call: .; j_call: TRBJ2-3; clone_size: .; v_call: TRBV29-1; cdr3_nt: TGCAGCGTTGAAGTGGCAAGGCTTAGGGTTCTGCCAGATACGCAGTATTTT; cdr3_aa: CSVEVARLRVLPDTQYF
d_call: TRBD2; j_call: TRBJ2-2; clone_size: .; v_call: TRBV5-4; cdr3_nt: TGTGCCAGCAGCCCCGAGGGTGGGACTAGCGGGACCGGGGAGCTGTTTTTT; cdr3_aa: CASSPEGGTSGTGELFF
d_call: TRBD2; j_call: TRBJ2-7; clone_size: .; v_call: TRBV30; cdr3_nt: TGTGCCTGGAGCCGTAGCGGGGGGGCGTACGAGCAGTACTTC; cdr3_aa: CAWSRSGGAYEQYF
d_call: .; j_call: TRBJ2-2; clone_size: .; v_call: TRBV30; cdr3_nt: TGTGCCTGGAGAATCGGCGGGGAGCTGTTTTTT; cdr3_aa: CAWRIGGELFF
d_call: .; j_call: TRBJ2-1; clone_size: .; v_call: TRBV30; cdr3_nt: TGTGGGGGAAGTGAGGTCCCCAATGAGCAGTTCTTC; cdr3_aa: CGGSEVPNEQFF
d_call: TRBD1; j_call: TRBJ2-2; clone_size: .; v_call: TRBV6-5; cdr3_nt: TGTGCCAGCAGTTCAGGACAGGGAATTTTCTCCGGGGAGCTGTTTTTT; cdr3_aa: CASSSGQGIFSGELFF
d_call: TRBD1; j_call: TRBJ2-2; clone_size: .; v_call: TRBV4-1; cdr3_nt: TGCGCCAGCAGCCAAGCTGGTACAGGGGGCTTCGGGGAGCTGTTTTTT; cdr3_aa: CASSQAGTGGFGELFF
d_call: TRBD2; j_call: TRBJ2-1; clone_size: .; v_call: TRBV5-4; cdr3_nt: TGTGCCAGCAGCCCGGGACTACCTGAGCAGTTCTTC; cdr3_aa: CASSPGLPEQFF
d_call: TRBD2; j_call: TRBJ2-1; clone_size: .; v_call: TRBV2; cdr3_nt: TGTGCCAGCAGTGAAGCCAGCGGGGGTTCGGGGGATGAGCAGTTCTTC; cdr3_aa: CASSEASGGSGDEQFF
d_call: .; j_call: TRBJ2-1; clone_size: few; v_call: TRBV30; cdr3_nt: TGTGCCTGGGACGCCGTAAGCTCCTACAATGAGCAGTTCTTC; cdr3_aa: CAWDAVSSYNEQFF
d_call: .; j_call: TRBJ2-5; clone_size: .; v_call: TRBV18; cdr3_nt: TGTGCCAGCTCACCCGTCGGAGGGCAGGAGACCCAGTACTTC; cdr3_aa: CASSPVGGQETQYF
d_call: .; j_call: TRBJ2-1; clone_size: medium-sized; v_call: TRBV2; cdr3_nt: TGTGCCAGCAGTGAAGACATTAGCTCCTACAATGAGCAGTTCTTC; cdr3_aa: CASSEDISSYNEQFF